The T cell receptor beta chain described here comes from a study of blood T cell repertoires in COVID-19. As for the study in general: COVID-19 samples from acute and convalescent phases originated in the United States, Italy and Spain.

Germline V gives CDR1 KGHDR, CDR2 SFDVKD. The CDR3 totals 13 residues. V was trimmed by 9 bases and J by 7 bases, leaving 15 bases between them. Original handling: Amplification from reference gene primers served as the basis for estimated nucleated cell counts. TCRdb's copy holds only in-frame clones and misses some; the assay was immunoSEQ multiplex PCR. Clone size and V and J calls were adopted from that table, with D and trimming inferred from the DNA. The table shows about 71,000 clones, with over 75% occurring only once. This chain joins TRBV24-1 and TRBJ2-1, with D possibly TRBD2 on 6 matching bases. This TCR derives from a woman aged 18-29 years with acute or convalescent COVID-19. Sequencing used peripheral blood. The CDR3: CATGLPGRNEQFF. DNA of the CDR3: TGTGCCACCGGTCTCCCGGGGAGGAATGAGCAGTTCTTC.